A single sample is the source of the 5 T cell receptor beta chains below, sequenced in a study of blood T cell repertoires in COVID-19. The table came from immunoSEQ multiplex PCR; TCRdb's copy has only in-frame clones and leaves some out. The table lists about 71,000 clones, 90% of them singletons. Sequenced sample: peripheral blood. Receptors were obtained from an elderly woman with acute or convalescent COVID-19.

V gene TRBV5-6 combines with J gene TRBJ2-3, with D perhaps matching TRBD2 (6 bases). The V and J ends lost 3 bases and 6 bases respectively, with 17 bases between them. CDR1 is SGHDT and CDR2 is YYEEEE in the germline V gene. The length of the CDR3 is 15 residues. DNA for the CDR3: TGTGCCAGCAGCTCGACTAGAGGATTAGCCGATACGCAGTATTTT. Amino acid sequence: CASSSTRGLADTQYF.

The chain carries TRBV9 and TRBJ2-5; 7 bases map to TRBD2. This CDR3 has 14 amino acids. Losses at the gene ends were 0 bases for V and 3 bases for J; bases not matched to a gene: 2. Germline V CDR1 and CDR2: SGDLS, YYNGEE. CDR3 residues: CASSVGGLEETQYF. The CDR3 bases are TGTGCCAGCAGCGTAGGAGGACTAGAAGAGACCCAGTACTTC.

V gene TRBV24-1 combines with J gene TRBJ2-6, with D possibly matching TRBD2 (5 bases). V dropped 3 bases and J dropped 2 bases, with 13 bases sitting between them. Per germline, CDR1 KGHDR and CDR2 SFDVKD. The CDR3 runs 17 residues. The CDR3 DNA reads as TGTGCCACCAGTGATCCCACAAGGAGGCCTGGGGCCAACGTCCTGACTTTC. This gives the protein CATSDPTRRPGANVLTF.

V gene TRBV12-3 or TRBV12-4 combines with J gene TRBJ1-2, with 7 bases aligning to TRBD1. CDR3 length: 12 residues. V was pared by 7 bases and J by 5 bases, with 4 bases of the junction left unmatched. The CDR3 region has the DNA TGTGCCAGCACCCCAGGGGGTTATGGCTACACCTTC. It codes for CASTPGGYGYTF.

Points on this clone: Compared with germline, one end of the junction differs, possibly owing to a read error. J is TRBJ2-1 and V is TRBV24-1, with 13 bases lining up with TRBD2. Germline V gives CDR1 KGHDR, CDR2 SFDVKD. The CDR3 is 16 residues long. CDR3 in DNA: TGTGCCACCAGTGATACTAGCGGGAGGGCCTATAATGAGCAGTTCTTC. This sequence encodes CATSDTSGRAYNEQFF.